These 5 T cell receptor beta chains were sequenced from one sample in a study of human CD8 memory T cell subsets. It was UMI-labeled 5' RACE by which the TCR beta libraries were made. TCRdb reprocessed the 5' RACE reads, with one entry per CDR3 protein and no DNA. The table for this sample gives some 10,000 distinct CDR3 sequences. The sequenced sample consisted of CD8+ T cells from PBMCs. These receptor sequences come from a human donor in good health.

The chain is built from TRBV10-3 and TRBJ2-7; TCRdb's D call of TRBD1 is untestable without DNA. The germline CDR1 and CDR2 sequences are ENHRY and SYGVKD. The CDR3 loop spans 11 amino acids. CDR3 residues: CAISDPPEQYF.

This sequence joins TRBV15 and TRBJ1-6; with no DNA, the TCRdb D assignment of TRBD1 cannot be verified. Germline V CDR1 and CDR2: LNHNV, YYDKDF (reference sequence). This CDR3 is 14 amino acids long. CDR3 region: CATSNPVYNSPLHF.

The chain links TRBV7-2 to TRBJ2-7; lacking DNA, the TRBD1 call made by TCRdb goes unchecked. Per the germline V gene, CDR1 is SGHTA and CDR2 is FQGNSA. The CDR3 consists of 11 residues. The CDR3 region is CASSKGYEQYF.

CDR3: CASSLGAGNSPLHF. The genes are TRBV12-3 or TRBV12-4 and TRBJ1-6; the TCRdb call, TRBD1, lacks DNA for checking. This CDR3 contains 14 residues.

The chain recombines TRBV15 with TRBJ2-3; the D call of TRBD2 rests on TCRdb alone, since no DNA is present to check it. This CDR3 comprises 13 residues. Germline values: CDR1 LNHNV, CDR2 YYDKDF (reference sequence). This CDR3 is CATSRGLADTQYF.